A single TCR beta chain is shown here with its context. The antigen is not known. The CDR3 totals 16 residues. CDR1 and CDR2 (germline): MRHNA, SNTAGT. The junction had 7 bases not matched to a gene; V was cut back by 4 bases and J by 5 bases. This sample is drawn from a study of graft-versus-host responses after intestinal transplantation. General study points: The recipient marrow held GvH clones, and some of them showed up first in ileum or blood.

Data came from immunoSEQ multiplex PCR; TCRdb stores just in-frame clones and leaves some out. Among some 82,000 clones, around nine tenths were seen once, and the ten largest hold 8%. The sequencing here drew on unstimulated CD8+ T cells sorted from spleen or lymph node cells, taken before transplant. This rearrangement joins TRBV6-4 to TRBJ2-3, with TRBD2 matching over 12 bases. This receptor was taken from a human donor who was the organ donor for an intestinal transplant. CDR3 sequence (DNA): TGTGCCAGCAGTGGGGCTAGCGGGGGGGGGCAAGATACGCAGTATTTT. Protein sequence: CASSGASGGGQDTQYF.